This TCR beta chain was sequenced during a study of blood T cell repertoires in COVID-19. V lost 5 bases and J 9 bases, leaving 12 bases between the germline ends. The germline V gene has CDR1 LNHDA and CDR2 SQIVND (reference sequence). This CDR3 region has 12 residues. The repertoire was sequenced with immunoSEQ multiplex PCR; TCRdb's copy has only in-frame clones and lacks some. This repertoire shows a few hundred thousand clones, roughly 86% found once; its top ten account for around a tenth. The TCR originated in a man aged 35-49 years who had recovered from COVID-19. The chain links TRBV19 to TRBJ2-3; D is possibly TRBD2 (6 bases). The sequencing sample was made of peripheral blood. In DNA, the CDR3 is TGTGCCAGTAGTCCCGGGGGAATCACGCAGTATTTT. It translates to CASSPGGITQYF.